The 26 T cell receptor beta chains below come from one sample, sequenced in a study of molecular identifiers for immune sequencing clone quantification. One entry per CDR3 protein, called by TCRdb with MiXCR from the PCR reads. The sample gives 460,000 or so distinct CDR3 sequences, around a fifth of which show up once; 0.7% to 0.95% is in the top ten. Material for sequencing was naive CD8+ T cells from blood, with Jurkat cell RNA spiked in. Subset given: FACS-sorted CD8+CD4-CCR7+CD45RA+ naive T cells. The receptors here all came from a human donor in good health. Some libraries in this study had Jurkat cell RNA spiked in.

At least ten counts were recorded for this clonotype. This chain uses TRBV12-3 or TRBV12-4 with TRBJ1-1, with TRBD1 matching 8 bases. Unmatched junction bases numbered 3, after V lost 5 bases and J lost 4 bases. CDR3 length equals 13 residues. CDR3 protein: CASSTGGTTEAFF. CDR3 DNA: TGTGCCAGCAGTACAGGGGGAACCACTGAAGCTTTCTTT.

About this clonotype itself: A read error is possible here, since a much larger clone lies one base away. The chain is built from TRBV7-9 and TRBJ1-1; TRBD1 matches 8 bases. Germline lookup yields CDR1 SEHNR and CDR2 FQNEAQ (reference sequence). The CDR3 is 13 amino acids. After removal of 6 bases from V and 7 bases from J, the junction contained 7 bases not matched to a gene. As DNA, the CDR3 is TGTGCCAGCAGACGGACAGGGAGTATTGAAGCTTTCTTT. Residues: CASRRTGSIEAFF.

This clonotype was recorded at least ten times. The J gene is TRBJ2-7, the V gene TRBV19, with TRBD2 identical over 10 bases. This CDR3 has 15 residues. Germline trimming cut 5 bases from V and 2 bases from J; bases unmatched to any gene: 6. Germline V gene lookup returns CDR1 LNHDA and CDR2 SQIVND (reference sequence). The CDR3 sequence: CASSHGTSVPYEQYF. CDR3 nucleotides: TGTGCCAGTAGTCACGGGACTAGCGTACCCTACGAGCAGTACTTC.

In its sample, this clonotype was seen a few times. At one boundary the junction diverges from the germline segment, which might be a read error. This chain links TRBV5-6 with TRBJ1-5; D call uncertain. CDR3 length equals 15 residues. Germline CDR1 reads SGHDT; CDR2 reads YYEEEE. In DNA, the CDR3 is TGTGCCGGCAGCTCAAGAGACTTATTCAGTCAGCCCCAGCATTTT. This codes for CAGSSRDLFSQPQHF.

This clonotype was observed many times. V is TRBV28 and J is TRBJ2-7; D unclear. The length of the CDR3 is 14 residues. CDR1 is MDHEN and CDR2 is SYDVKM in the germline V gene. Trimming took 2 bases from V and 2 from J, leaving 10 bases between them. The CDR3: CASSLRGRPYEQYF. The CDR3 bases are TGTGCCAGCAGTTTAAGAGGAAGGCCCTACGAGCAGTACTTC.

This clonotype was seen repeatedly, ten times or more. The rearrangement uses TRBV7-2 and TRBJ2-5; unclear D gene. CDR1 and CDR2 from the germline V gene are SGHTA and FQGNSA. This CDR3 has 14 amino acids. The V end lost 0 bases, the J end lost 5 bases, and 10 bases lay between the germline ends. For the CDR3, the DNA is TGTGCCAGCAGCTTAGCGCAAAGGTCCGAGACCCAGTACTTC. Protein: CASSLAQRSETQYF. The whole variable domain, remainder taken from reference TRBV7-2 and TRBJ2-5, is GAGVSQSPSNKVTEKGKDVELRCDPISGHTALYWYRQSLGQGLEFLIYFQGNSAPDKSGLPSDRFSAERTGGSVSTLTIQRTQQEDSAVYLCASSLAQRSETQYFGPGTRLLVL.

The chain is built from TRBV29-1 and TRBJ2-1; D is uncertain. CDR3 size: 11 residues. V lost 2 bases, J lost 4 bases, and 3 bases lay in between. Germline values: CDR1 SQVTM, CDR2 ANQGSEA. CDR3: CSVEKYNEQFF. The CDR3 DNA reads TGCAGCGTTGAAAAATACAATGAGCAGTTCTTC.

This chain links TRBV25-1 with TRBJ2-1; 15 nucleotides align to TRBD2. CDR1 is MGHDK, CDR2 SYGVNS, per germline. This CDR3 region has 17 residues. Trimming at V came to 4 bases and at J to 6 bases, leaving 7 bases not matched to a gene. CDR3 amino acids: CASSGTSGRASSNEQFF. For the CDR3, the DNA is TGTGCCAGCAGTGGGACTAGCGGGAGGGCCAGTAGCAATGAGCAGTTCTTC.

A remark on this clonotype: At one end, the junction sequence differs from germline, possibly due to a read error. The J gene is TRBJ1-2, the V gene TRBV12-3 or TRBV12-4; D is uncertain. The CDR3 contains 14 residues. As DNA, the CDR3 is TGTGCCGGCAGTTTAGCCAGCCTTAACTATGGCTACACCTTC. Translating it yields CAGSLASLNYGYTF.

This clonotype was detected ten times or more. The chain is built from TRBV29-1 and TRBJ2-3; perhaps TRBD1 as D (6 bases). V lost 4 bases to trimming and J lost 3 bases, with 17 bases between them. CDR3 size: 15 residues. CDR1 SQVTM and CDR2 ANQGSEA come from the germline V gene. CDR3 region: CSVAPRQDATDTQYF. In nucleotides, the CDR3 is TGCAGCGTTGCTCCAAGACAGGATGCAACAGATACGCAGTATTTT.

This clonotype was observed many times. The chain uses TRBV19 and TRBJ1-1; maybe TRBD1 (5 bases). There are 16 residues in the CDR3. The V gene's germline CDR1 is LNHDA and CDR2 SQIVND (reference sequence). V lost 7 bases to trimming and J lost 6 bases, with 24 bases between them. The CDR3 here is CASINSKGAGVPEAFF. Here the CDR3 DNA reads TGTGCCAGTATCAACTCGAAAGGGGCGGGGGTGCCTGAAGCTTTCTTT. Full variable domain (remainder filled in from reference TRBV19 and TRBJ1-1): DGGITQSPKYLFRKEGQNVTLSCEQNLNHDAMYWYRQDPGQGLRLIYYSQIVNDFQKGDIAEGYSVSREKKESFPLTVTSAQKNPTAFYLCASINSKGAGVPEAFFGQGTRLTVV.

This clonotype was observed many times. V gene TRBV5-5 combines with J gene TRBJ1-1; D gene ambiguous. Trimming pared 4 bases from V and 5 bases from J, leaving 18 bases between. Germline V gene lookup returns CDR1 SGHKS and CDR2 YYEKEE (reference sequence). The CDR3 totals 15 residues. The chain's CDR3 is CASSPGVGLETEAFF. The CDR3 bases are TGTGCCAGCAGCCCCGGAGTAGGGCTGGAGACTGAAGCTTTCTTT.

About this clonotype: A much more abundant neighbour one base away suggests this may be a read error. Lacking the conserved final phenylalanine or tryptophan, this CDR3 likely reflects a read error. The chain links TRBV6-5 to TRBJ1-4, with a weak D call TRBD1 (5 bases). The CDR3 has 13 residues. The ends were cut back, 6 bases at V and 3 bases at J, with 8 bases in the middle. CDR1 and CDR2 from the germline V gene are MNHEY and SVGAGI. Here the CDR3 reads CASRDRSNEKLFY. The CDR3 DNA is TGTGCCAGCAGAGACAGATCTAATGAAAAACTGTTTTAT.

The sample holds many counts of this clonotype. V gene TRBV29-1 combines with J gene TRBJ2-7; D is tentatively TRBD1 or TRBD2 (5 bases each). There are 14 residues in the CDR3. Germline V gene data show CDR1 as SQVTM and CDR2 as ANQGSEA. Trimming shortened V by 4 bases and J by 5 bases, and 18 bases separated the two germline ends. CDR3 DNA sequence: TGCAGCGTTGCCGGGACCTACCTTAGGGACGAGCAGTACTTC. Translating it yields CSVAGTYLRDEQYF.

This clonotype came up many times. The rearrangement uses TRBV11-2 and TRBJ2-5; D may correspond to TRBD1 or TRBD2 (6 bases each). The CDR3 covers 16 residues. Germline assignment: CDR1 SGHAT and CDR2 FQNNGV. Trimming took off 5 bases at V and 1 base at J, with 17 bases between the two ends. Written as DNA, the CDR3 is TGTGCCAGCAGCCTACCTTTGAGGGGGGCCCAAGAGACCCAGTACTTC. It is translated as CASSLPLRGAQETQYF. Filled out from reference TRBV11-2 and TRBJ2-5, the complete variable domain reads EAGVAQSPRYKIIEKRQSVAFWCNPISGHATLYWYQQILGQGPKLLIQFQNNGVVDDSQLPKDRFSAERLKGVDSTLKIQPAKLEDSAVYLCASSLPLRGAQETQYFGPGTRLLVL.

The chain carries TRBV5-1 and TRBJ1-1, with a possible D match to TRBD1 (5 bases). The CDR3 contains 15 residues. V shed 0 bases and J shed 0 bases, with 9 bases lying between them. Germline CDR1 is SGHRS and CDR2 is YFSETQ. DNA for the CDR3: TGCGCCAGCAGCTTGGGTACAGGTGTGAACACTGAAGCTTTCTTT. Translation: CASSLGTGVNTEAFF.

This clonotype occurred a few times. V gene TRBV25-1 combines with J gene TRBJ1-2, with a possible D match to TRBD1 (5 bases). The CDR3 has 14 residues. V gave up 4 bases and J gave up 3 bases, with 12 bases separating them. Germline V lookup: CDR1 MGHDK, CDR2 SYGVNS. This CDR3 reads CASSGPGTYYGYTF. In nucleotides, the CDR3 is TGTGCCAGCAGTGGTCCCGGGACCTACTATGGCTACACCTTC.

This clonotype was detected ten times or more. The V and J genes are TRBV7-8 and TRBJ1-5; TRBD1 might be the D (5 bases). Trimming pared 5 bases from V and 0 bases from J, leaving 11 bases between. CDR3 length: 15 residues. Germline lookup yields CDR1 SGHVS and CDR2 FQNEAQ. CDR3 sequence: CASSQGRNSNQPQHF. The CDR3 DNA follows: TGTGCCAGCAGCCAGGGACGGAATAGCAATCAGCCCCAGCATTTT. Full variable domain (rest looked up from reference TRBV7-8 and TRBJ1-5): GAGVSQSPRYKVAKRGQDVALRCDPISGHVSLFWYQQALGQGPEFLTYFQNEAQLDKSGLPSDRFFAERPEGSVSTLKIQRTQQEDSAVYLCASSQGRNSNQPQHFGDGTRLSIL.

This clonotype has only one observation. This may be a read error, as it is one base from a much larger clone. The chain couples TRBV7-2 to TRBJ2-5; D is possibly TRBD2 (5 bases). Germline-derived CDR1 and CDR2 are SGHTA and FQGNSA. CDR3 length: 15 amino acids. The CDR3 reads CASSLNPGIVETRYF. CDR3 nucleotides: TGTGCCAGCAGCTTAAACCCGGGAATAGTAGAGACCCGGTACTTC.

Note on this clonotype: This could be a read error, since a much larger clone is one nucleotide away. This chain uses TRBV27 with TRBJ1-5; TRBD1 matches at 7 bases. The germline CDR1 and CDR2 sequences are MNHEY and SMNVEV (reference sequence). J was trimmed by 4 bases and V by 8 bases; bases with no gene match: 5. The CDR3 extends over 13 amino acids. CDR3 in DNA: TGTGCCAGCCGAGACAGGGAGAATCAGCCCCAGCATTTT. This gives the protein CASRDRENQPQHF.

This clonotype appeared many times. The chain uses TRBV29-1 and TRBJ2-3, with D tentatively TRBD2 (6 bases). V gave up 6 bases and J gave up 3 bases, with 16 bases separating them. This CDR3 is built from 14 residues. Germline-derived CDR1 and CDR2 are SQVTM and ANQGSEA. The CDR3 here is CSVVGLLGTDTQYF. The DNA of the CDR3 is TGCAGCGTCGTGGGACTCCTTGGGACAGATACGCAGTATTTT.

This clonotype was observed many times. J is TRBJ2-7 and V is TRBV4-3, with D perhaps TRBD1 or TRBD2 (6 bases each). CDR3 length: 16 residues. Germline-derived CDR1 and CDR2 are LGHNA and YSLEER. Between the trimmed V and J ends, which lost 0 bases and 4 bases, there was a span of 16 bases. The CDR3 region is CASSQDRGVSGYEQYF. CDR3 nucleotide sequence: TGCGCCAGCAGCCAAGATAGGGGGGTTAGCGGATACGAGCAGTACTTC.

This clonotype was picked up many times. The chain employs TRBV27 and TRBJ1-5, with D possibly being TRBD1 (6 bases). Germline V CDR1 and CDR2: MNHEY, SMNVEV (reference sequence). The CDR3 is made up of 14 amino acids. With 6 bases removed from V and 5 bases from J, the gap between germline ends came to 14 bases. This CDR3 reads CASRYRAGYQPQHF. Here the CDR3 DNA reads TGTGCCAGCAGGTACAGGGCTGGGTATCAGCCCCAGCATTTT.

The chain uses TRBV19 and TRBJ1-5, with TRBD1 matching over 7 bases. Germline V CDR1 and CDR2: LNHDA, SQIVND (reference sequence). This CDR3 contains 15 residues. V lost 1 base, J lost 7 bases, and 7 bases stayed unmatched. CDR3 residues: CASSIGTRGGQPQHF. DNA of the CDR3: TGTGCCAGTAGTATAGGGACCAGGGGGGGCCAGCCCCAGCATTTT.

There are a few counts of this clonotype. V and J are TRBV28 and TRBJ1-5, with 9 bases identical to TRBD1. This CDR3 region has 15 residues. The germline gives CDR1 MDHEN, CDR2 SYDVKM. V shed 3 bases, J shed 3 bases, and the junction held 3 bases outside the gene matches. CDR3 loop: CASSLGTGHNQPQHF. The CDR3 DNA is TGTGCCAGCAGTTTGGGGACAGGGCACAATCAGCCCCAGCATTTT.

This chain connects TRBV6-5 to TRBJ1-1, with 7 bases fitting TRBD1. Per the germline V gene, CDR1 is MNHEY and CDR2 is SVGAGI. The CDR3 contains 14 residues. The V and J ends lost 6 bases and 6 bases, in that order; junction bases with no gene match: 10. The CDR3 sequence is CASSTGQSSAEAFF. The CDR3 nucleotides read TGTGCCAGCAGCACGGGACAGAGCTCGGCTGAAGCTTTCTTT.